This TCR beta chain was sequenced for a study of T cells after yellow fever vaccination. General study points: Of the clonotypes, a small share occurred in both CD4 and CD8 compartments. Compared with primary, the secondary response was weaker and peaked at day 5, not 15.

Universal primer sites and UMIs were introduced during 5'RACE template-switching synthesis of TCR cDNA. TCRdb reanalysed the 5' RACE reads using MiXCR and keeps one entry per CDR3 protein. The sample has hundreds of thousands of distinct CDR3 sequences, approximately 10% seen once; the top ten hold 18%. This clonotype appeared a few times. Its antigen is as yet unknown. The germline V gene encodes CDR1 MNHNS and CDR2 SASEGT. V was shortened by 8 bases and J by 1 base, with 11 bases between the two germline ends. This CDR3 comprises 14 residues. Sample: PBMCs, taken on the day of the first yellow fever vaccination. The receptor was derived from a man in his late teens or twenties who received the YFV17D yellow fever vaccine. This chain uses TRBV6-1 with TRBJ2-2; maybe TRBD1 (5 bases). CDR3 sequence: CASGSTGNTGELFF. In DNA, the CDR3 is TGTGCCAGCGGGTCTACAGGGAACACCGGGGAGCTGTTTTTT.